Presented here are 9 T cell receptor beta chains from one specimen sequenced in a study of blood T cell repertoires in COVID-19. Here immunoSEQ multiplex PCR was the method, and the copy in TCRdb shows in-frame clones only, minus some. The sample includes some 250,000 clones, around 88% of them seen just once. Input material: peripheral blood. These receptors came from a man older than 75 with acute or convalescent COVID-19.

The rearrangement uses TRBV6-5 and TRBJ2-2; 7 bases agree with TRBD1. Germline trimming cut 7 bases from V and 6 bases from J; bases unmatched to any gene: 11. CDR1 and CDR2 (germline): MNHEY, SVGAGI. This CDR3 has 15 residues. The CDR3 protein is CASKTGQGMPGELFF. For the CDR3, the DNA is TGTGCCAGCAAGACAGGGCAGGGAATGCCCGGGGAGCTGTTTTTT.

Written as DNA, the CDR3 is TGTGCCAGCAGTCGGCGGACAGGGATCTACGAGCAGTACTTC. Encoded protein: CASSRRTGIYEQYF. This chain connects TRBV14 to TRBJ2-7; 8 positions match TRBD1. Germline CDR1 and CDR2: SGHDN and FVKESK. V lost 6 bases to trimming and J lost 3 bases; unmatched junction nucleotides: 7. The CDR3 has 14 amino acids.

This clone appeared a single time. V usage is TRBV2 and J usage is TRBJ2-3; D might be TRBD1 (5 bases). Between the trimmed V and J ends, which lost 6 bases and 6 bases, there was a span of 19 bases. The V gene's germline CDR1 is SNHLY and CDR2 FYNNEI. The CDR3 spans 15 residues. Here the CDR3 DNA reads TGTGCCAGCAGCGCCCCTGGGGCCCTCAGCGATACGCAGTATTTT. Translating gives CASSAPGALSDTQYF.

The chain joins TRBV6-1 to TRBJ2-3; weak D call: TRBD2 (6 bases). CDR1 is MNHNS and CDR2 is SASEGT in the germline V gene. CDR3 length: 15 amino acids. Between the trimmed V and J ends, which lost 5 bases and 6 bases, there was a span of 18 bases. The CDR3 here is CASSISSELLDTQYF. Written as DNA, the CDR3 is TGTGCCAGCAGTATCTCTAGCGAGCTATTGGATACGCAGTATTTT.

V and J are TRBV9 and TRBJ1-1; 7 bases fit TRBD1. Germline V gives CDR1 SGDLS, CDR2 YYNGEE. After removal of 4 bases from V and 6 bases from J, the junction contained 9 bases not matched to a gene. The CDR3 covers 14 residues. For the CDR3, the DNA is TGTGCCAGCAGCCCGAGGGGACAGCCCTCTGAAGCTTTCTTT. This gives the protein CASSPRGQPSEAFF.

The V and J genes are TRBV12-3 or TRBV12-4 and TRBJ1-2, with D unclear. Trimming shortened V by 8 bases and J by 7 bases, and 14 bases separated the two germline ends. This CDR3 spans 12 amino acids. As DNA, the CDR3 is TGTGCCAGCTCACCGGGGATTCCTGGCTACACCTTC. Its translation: CASSPGIPGYTF.

This clone was counted once. The V gene is TRBV29-1, the J gene TRBJ1-1; D is perhaps TRBD1 (5 bases). V shed 6 bases and J shed 6 bases, with 11 bases lying between them. This CDR3 is built from 11 residues. CDR1 is SQVTM, CDR2 ANQGSEA, per germline. The CDR3 region is CSVGGFAEAFF. DNA of the CDR3: TGCAGCGTGGGGGGTTTCGCTGAAGCTTTCTTT.

The chain combines TRBV6-4 with TRBJ1-1; maybe TRBD1 (6 bases). The CDR3 contains 13 residues. V lost 2 bases and J lost 5, with 9 bases in between. Germline CDR1 MRHNA, CDR2 SNTAGT. CDR3 DNA: TGTGCCAGCAGTGACAGGGGGAAGACTGAAGCTTTCTTT. Translated, it gives CASSDRGKTEAFF.

This sequence joins TRBV3-1 (or the pseudogene TRBV3-2) and TRBJ2-3; D is ambiguous. V was pared by 6 bases and J by 2 bases, with 12 bases between. The CDR3 runs 14 residues. Germline V gene sequence: CDR1 LGHDT, CDR2 YNNKEL (reference sequence). CDR3 in amino acids: CASRERPVTDTQYF. The CDR3 DNA follows: TGTGCCAGCAGGGAGCGACCAGTCACAGATACGCAGTATTTT.